The 10 T cell receptor beta chains below all came from one sample that was sequenced in a study of technical replicates of blood from a handful of donors. Data came from immunoSEQ multiplex PCR; TCRdb stores just in-frame clones and leaves some out. The data contain about 59,000 clones, about 94% of them singletons. Sequenced: PBMCs. The receptor set was obtained from a human donor in good health. Some clones in this sample may be carry-over from other donors' samples.

This clone was observed a few times. CDR3 nucleotide sequence: TGTGCCAGCAGCTGGCAGGGGGCAACTAATGAAAAACTGTTTTTT. It encodes CASSWQGATNEKLFF. The chain employs TRBV5-4 and TRBJ1-4; 7 bases agree with TRBD1. The CDR3 has 15 residues. V gave up 3 bases and J gave up 0 bases; unmatched junction bases: 2. From germline, CDR1 is SGHNT and CDR2 YYREEE (reference sequence).

V usage is TRBV5-4 and J usage is TRBJ2-2; 14 nucleotides align to TRBD2. This CDR3 spans 16 amino acids. V was pared by 3 bases and J by 6 bases, with 4 bases of the junction left unmatched. Germline lookup yields CDR1 SGHNT and CDR2 YYREEE (reference sequence). CDR3 protein: CASSSWTSGGPGELFF. DNA of the CDR3: TGTGCCAGCAGCTCCTGGACTAGCGGGGGGCCCGGGGAGCTGTTTTTT.

J is TRBJ2-7 and V is TRBV10-3; D call uncertain. The V gene's germline CDR1 is ENHRY and CDR2 SYGVKD. The CDR3 loop spans 13 amino acids. Trimming pared 8 bases from V and 0 bases from J, leaving 11 bases between. The CDR3 is CAIGRPSSYEQYF. CDR3 in DNA: TGTGCCATCGGTAGGCCTAGCTCCTACGAGCAGTACTTC.

The rearrangement joins TRBV19 to TRBJ1-1; 11 bases line up with TRBD1. Losses at the gene ends were 2 bases for V and 0 bases for J; bases not matched to a gene: 5. Germline V gives CDR1 LNHDA, CDR2 SQIVND (reference sequence). CDR3 length: 17 residues. The CDR3 loop reads CASSITGTGGLNTEAFF. The DNA of the CDR3 is TGTGCCAGTAGTATAACCGGGACAGGGGGACTGAACACTGAAGCTTTCTTT.

The chain employs TRBV13 and TRBJ2-3; 7 nucleotides agree with TRBD2. CDR1 PRHDT and CDR2 FYEKMQ come from the germline V gene (reference sequence). The CDR3 spans 14 residues. The V and J ends lost 7 bases and 2 bases, in that order; junction bases with no gene match: 6. CDR3 residues: CASTHSGSTDTQYF. In nucleotides, the CDR3 is TGTGCCAGCACTCATAGCGGGTCCACAGATACGCAGTATTTT.

The V and J genes are TRBV10-3 and TRBJ2-1; 8 bases align to TRBD2. Germline V gene sequence: CDR1 ENHRY, CDR2 SYGVKD. V lost 2 bases, J lost 10 bases, and 10 bases stayed unmatched. The CDR3 has 15 residues. In DNA, the CDR3 is TGTGCCATCAGTGAGGATGGTAGCGGGGCAGAGGAGCAGTTCTTC. Amino acid sequence: CAISEDGSGAEEQFF.

This clone was recorded a few times. The chain is built from TRBV30 and TRBJ2-2; 7 nucleotides agree with TRBD1. Germline CDR1 is GTSNPN and CDR2 is SVGIG (reference sequence). V trimming: 3 bases; J trimming: 1 base; junction bases outside the gene matches: 8. CDR3 length equals 16 residues. CDR3 nucleotide sequence: TGTGCCTGGAGCAGACAGGGATACTTGAACACCGGGGAGCTGTTTTTT. Translated, it gives CAWSRQGYLNTGELFF.

This chain uses TRBV7-2 with TRBJ2-7; tentative D call: TRBD2 (6 bases). Germline V gene lookup returns CDR1 SGHTA and CDR2 FQGNSA. Trimming left V 1 base short and J 3 bases short, with 10 bases between. This CDR3 comprises 14 residues. This chain's CDR3 is CASSLGGMGYEQYF. For the CDR3, the DNA is TGTGCCAGCAGCTTAGGCGGGATGGGCTACGAGCAGTACTTC.

The J gene is TRBJ1-1, the V gene TRBV27, with D unclear. The CDR3 has 14 amino acids. Per the germline V gene, CDR1 is MNHEY and CDR2 is SMNVEV (reference sequence). Trimming removed 6 bases from V and 4 bases from J, with 15 bases in between. As DNA, the CDR3 is TGTGCCAGCAGGTTGGAGGGCGGAGGCACTGAAGCTTTCTTT. Translated: CASRLEGGGTEAFF.

This chain joins TRBV5-1 and TRBJ2-3; 13 bases match TRBD2. The V gene's germline CDR1 is SGHRS and CDR2 YFSETQ. Losses at the gene ends were 3 bases for V and 6 bases for J; bases not matched to a gene: 10. CDR3 size: 17 residues. The CDR3 loop reads CASSSTLAGGPWDTQYF. The CDR3 nucleotides read TGCGCCAGCAGCTCCACACTAGCGGGGGGGCCATGGGATACGCAGTATTTT.